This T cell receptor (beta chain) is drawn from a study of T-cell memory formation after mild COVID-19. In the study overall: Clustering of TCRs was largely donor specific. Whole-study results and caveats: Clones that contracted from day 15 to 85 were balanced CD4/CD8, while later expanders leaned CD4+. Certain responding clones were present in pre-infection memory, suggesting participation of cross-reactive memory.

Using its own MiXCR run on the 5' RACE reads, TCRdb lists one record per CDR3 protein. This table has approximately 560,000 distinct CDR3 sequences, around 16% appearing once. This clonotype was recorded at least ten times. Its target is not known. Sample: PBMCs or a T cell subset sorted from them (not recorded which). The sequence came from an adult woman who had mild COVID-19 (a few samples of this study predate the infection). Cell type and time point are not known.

CDR3 in amino acids: CASRFKAGWNTGELFF. CDR3 coding DNA: TGTGCCAGTAGATTTAAGGCAGGGTGGAACACCGGGGAGCTGTTTTTT. The chain has TRBV19 and TRBJ2-2, with D possibly TRBD1 on 5 matching bases. CDR1 and CDR2 from the germline V gene are LNHDA and SQIVND (reference sequence). Between the trimmed V and J ends, which lost 6 bases and 1 base, there was a span of 15 bases. This CDR3 comprises 16 residues.